The text below deals with one T cell receptor (beta chain). Its antigen is still unknown. This sample is part of a study of T cell repertoires in cytomegalovirus infection. Study at large: Shared public TCR beta signatures pointed to both CMV infection and a matching HLA type. Regarding the study as a whole: HLA-C-restricted CMV-specific TCR beta clonotypes prevailed in the ex vivo response. Of the TCR beta families, the public ones yielded a cumulative frequency that identified carriers of CMV plus the relevant HLA.

The J segment lost 3 bases and the V segment lost 2 bases, leaving 7 bases of the junction unmatched. The CDR3 extends over 16 amino acids. TCRdb ran MiXCR on the reads and lists one entry per CDR3 protein. The sample yields 150,000 to 200,000 distinct CDR3 sequences, over 25% seen once. The clonotype comes from a human donor in good health (CMV status not recorded). Some clones in this sample may be carry-over from other donors' samples. This chain connects TRBV12-3 or TRBV12-4 to TRBJ2-1, with TRBD1 matching over 7 bases. Sequenced input: PBMCs. This chain's CDR3 is CASSLNVWDSYNEQFF. Here the CDR3 DNA reads TGTGCCAGCAGTTTAAACGTTTGGGACAGCTACAATGAGCAGTTCTTC.